This T cell receptor (beta chain) was observed in a study of human T cells and chemical hapten exposure. Study-wide context: An area of 2 cm by approximately 2 cm on upper inner arm skin received 2% DPC for sensitization.

The V end was cut by 2 bases, the J end by 4 bases, with 9 bases between. This CDR3 has 14 residues. In germline, CDR1 is SGHTA, CDR2 FQGNSA. Indicated time point: patch test 2, 6 weeks after DPC sensitization. Treatment denoted: therapeutic diphenylcyclopropenone sensitization with weekly scalp DPC. Alopecia patients deemed DPC-suitable, aged 18 to 70, excluding pregnancy. This clonotype occurred many times. In the study's own analysis: Counts of TCRs in each sample centred on a median of around 99,000 and extended from approximately 20,000 to 700,000. TCRdb reprocessed the RACE reads with MiXCR, giving one entry per CDR3 protein. The authors' filters were not applied to this entry. In the table there are about 100,000 distinct CDR3 sequences, over 10% of which are singletons.

This sequence originates from a woman between 40 and 55 years old with alopecia areata. Some clones in this sample may be carry-over from other donors' samples. This specimen was whole blood, taken in connection with sensitization to the hapten diphenylcyclopropenone (DPC). The chain links TRBV7-2 to TRBJ1-5; the D is unclear. CDR3 in amino acids: CASSLYQRNQPQHF. The CDR3 DNA reads as TGTGCCAGCAGCTTATACCAGAGAAATCAGCCCCAGCATTTT.